A selection of T cell receptor beta chains follows, all from one sample in a study of CD8+CD57+ T cells in acquired aplastic anemia. MiXCR, run by TCRdb on the reads, gives a single entry per CDR3 protein. The data contain over 200,000 distinct CDR3 sequences, around 60% of them singletons. The sample comprised sorted CD4+, CD8+, or CD8+CD57+ T cells (not recorded which) from PBMCs. The receptors originated from a human donor in good health. Each CDR3 is given with its conserved first and last residue. A D gene is named only where the DNA matches it firmly. A row's size may be missing; if present it is once, few, many or a size class.

NA,TRBV12-3/TRBV12-4,TRBJ2-7,NA,CASSAGSSYEQYF,TGTGCCAGCAGCGCAGGGAGCTCCTACGAGCAGTACTTC
NA,TRBV20-1,TRBJ2-7,few,CSARDPKGKYEQYF,TGCAGTGCTAGAGATCCGAAGGGGAAGTACGAGCAGTACTTC
TRBD1,TRBV7-2,TRBJ1-4,NA,CASSLVTGFNEKLFF,TGTGCCAGCAGCTTAGTGACAGGGTTTAATGAAAAACTGTTTTTT
NA,TRBV7-9,TRBJ1-5,NA,CASSLGGRPQHF,TGTGCCAGCAGCTTAGGTGGAAGGCCCCAGCATTTT
NA,TRBV2,TRBJ1-2,NA,CASSKTVANYGYTF,TGTGCCAGCAGTAAGACAGTAGCTAACTATGGCTACACCTTC
TRBD1,TRBV28,TRBJ2-5,many,CASSPTGQGETQYF,TGTGCCAGCAGCCCAACCGGACAGGGGGAGACCCAGTACTTC
TRBD1,TRBV6-2/TRBV6-3,TRBJ2-7,NA,CASNPRDSSSYEQCF,TGTGCCAGCAATCCACGGGACAGTAGCTCCTACGAGCAGTGCTTC
TRBD2,TRBV6-1,TRBJ2-5,NA,CAIGLAGSF,TGTGCCATAGGACTAGCGGGATCATTC
NA,TRBV5-1,TRBJ1-2,NA,CASSLAGGMSYGYTF,TGCGCCAGCAGCTTGGCAGGAGGGATGAGCTATGGCTACACCTTC
NA,TRBV5-6,TRBJ2-5,NA,CASSIYLCSVEAETQYF,NA
NA,TRBV5-1,TRBJ2-1,many,CASSPLWAEDNEQFF,TGCGCCAGCAGCCCCTTATGGGCGGAAGACAATGAGCAGTTCTTC
NA,TRBV7-3,TRBJ2-3,NA,CASSSQQLDTQYF,TGTGCCAGCAGCTCCCAACAGCTAGATACGCAGTATTTT
NA,TRBV19,TRBJ2-6,NA,CASSIDGEVGANVLTF,TGTGCCAGTAGTATAGACGGGGAAGTAGGGGCCAACGTCCTGACTTTC
TRBD1,TRBV14,TRBJ2-4,many,CASSQYRGGNIQYF,TGTGCCAGCAGCCAATACAGGGGTGGAAACATTCAGTACTTC
TRBD1,TRBV5-1,TRBJ2-2,NA,CASSSPRDRRTGELFF,TGCGCCAGCAGCTCCCCCCGGGACAGACGAACCGGGGAGCTGTTTTTT
NA,TRBV24-1,TRBJ1-5,NA,CATSGTESNQPQHF,TGTGCCACCAGTGGCACAGAGAGCAATCAGCCCCAGCATTTT
TRBD1,TRBV10-3,TRBJ1-6,medium-sized,CAIGAARDSGLPLHF,TGTGCCATCGGAGCAGCGCGGGACAGCGGACTTCCCCTCCACTTT